This T cell receptor (beta chain) originates from a study of OX40 agonist ivuxolimab in advanced cancers. Study overall: All patients had ivuxolimab intravenously every 2 weeks at 0.01 to 10 mg/kg. Findings and caveats of the study: CD8+ T cells (on average) carried more expanded clones than CD4+ T cells.

Concerning this clone itself: Its antigen is as yet unknown.

Generated by immunoSEQ multiplex PCR, the TCRdb table keeps only in-frame clones and is missing some. The table includes over 65,000 clones, 85% to 90% detected once. The TCR was taken from an adult with an advanced solid tumor such as melanoma, head and neck, liver or kidney cancer. The sample consisted of CD4+ or CD8+ T cells sorted from blood, taken in a trial of the OX40 agonist ivuxolimab.

Here the CDR3 reads CASSFRGTSGSIGETQYF. For the CDR3, the DNA is TGTGCCAGCAGCTTTCGTGGGACTAGCGGGAGTATCGGGGAGACCCAGTACTTC. The V gene is TRBV11-2, the J gene TRBJ2-5, with 14 bases fitting TRBD2. The ends lost 3 bases at V and 5 bases at J; junction bases unmatched: 11. CDR1 and CDR2 from the germline V gene are SGHAT and FQNNGV. The CDR3 has 18 amino acids. Full variable domain (remainder filled in from reference TRBV11-2 and TRBJ2-5): EAGVAQSPRYKIIEKRQSVAFWCNPISGHATLYWYQQILGQGPKLLIQFQNNGVVDDSQLPKDRFSAERLKGVDSTLKIQPAKLEDSAVYLCASSFRGTSGSIGETQYFGPGTRLLVL.